This TCR beta chain emerged from a study of T cells in Graves' hyperthyroidism and ophthalmopathy. Study-level findings and limits: Clonotypes that were expanded in thyroid above 0.001 mostly appeared in blood too. Progression to ophthalmopathy was predicted a median of roughly 6.8 months early. Ophthalmopathy could be told apart from stable hyperthyroidism with a 13 V-J model.

A word on this clonotype: What it recognizes is unknown.

V shed 8 bases and J shed 3 bases, with 13 bases lying between them. Germline CDR1 reads MGHDK; CDR2 reads SYGVNS. This CDR3 is built from 13 residues. Exclusion criteria comprised uncontrolled infection, other autoimmune disease, pregnancy or lactation. From RNA transcripts, TCR beta CDR3 regions were amplified. HTBI primers were the set used in a first-round RT-PCR of the TCR CDR3. TCRdb processed the multiplex PCR reads anew with MiXCR; each CDR3 protein has one entry. The table shows around 600,000 distinct CDR3 sequences, with just under 45% occurring only once. The sequence was obtained from an adult man with Graves' disease, either hyperthyroidism or ophthalmopathy (not recorded which). The sample was peripheral blood or thyroid tissue (not recorded which). J is TRBJ1-2 and V is TRBV25-1; unclear D gene. The CDR3 region has the DNA TGTGCCAGCGTCAGTACTGGGGACTATGGCTACACCTTC. It encodes CASVSTGDYGYTF.